This TCR beta chain is drawn from a study of blood T cells in healthy people across ages. Whole-study findings and limits: In older individuals, TCR beta diversity per million T cells was lower, falling roughly linearly with age. CMV status of donors was unknown, possibly confounding expanded clonotype changes.

V dropped 1 base and J dropped 3; count of bases not matched to a gene: 5. The CDR3 is 15 residues long. Germline CDR1 is LGHDT and CDR2 is YNNKEL (reference sequence). Combining a sample-barcoded 5' primer with a J-beta primer mix, a second PCR ran for roughly 7 to 12 cycles. TCRdb re-analysed the 5' RACE reads in MiXCR, keeping a single row per CDR3 protein. The table has about 650,000 distinct CDR3 sequences, approximately 31% seen once. Per sample, extraction of total RNA gave at least 5 micrograms in every case. A note on this clonotype: Its specificity is unknown.

This receptor was taken from a woman of 80 years or more in good health. The rearrangement links TRBV3-1 to TRBJ1-2; TRBD1 matches at 7 bases. Specimen: blood. The CDR3 loop reads CASSQGAGGDYGYTF. The CDR3 coding sequence is TGTGCCAGCAGCCAAGGTGCAGGGGGAGACTATGGCTACACCTTC.